The clone carrying this T cell receptor (beta chain) was observed a handful of times. Trimming pared 0 bases from V and 1 base from J, leaving 10 bases between. This CDR3 is 15 amino acids long. Germline V gene data show CDR1 as SGHRS and CDR2 as YFSETQ. The data derive from a study of blood T cell repertoires in COVID-19. About the research overall: Acute-phase and convalescent COVID-19 samples originated in the United States, Italy and Spain. Nucleic acid was either cDNA or gDNA, and it came from T cells, B-cell-depleted T cells, or PBMCs.

Per the original data handling: How many nucleated cells were present was estimated from reference gene primer amplification. TCRdb's table, derived via immunoSEQ multiplex PCR, lists solely in-frame clones and lacks some. That table supplies the V and J calls and clone size; D and trimming were determined from the DNA. The sample comprises about 130,000 clones, approximately 90% of which are singletons, and around 2.1% rests with the top ten. Recruited during active infection, patients (from Seattle) were subsequently followed longitudinally. The TCR was taken from a man in his fifties with COVID-19, enrolled during active disease. J is TRBJ1-1 and V is TRBV5-1; D unresolved. The specimen sequenced was peripheral blood. The CDR3 DNA reads TGCGCCAGCAGCTTGGCCGGGAGAGGGAACACTGAAGCTTTCTTT. It specifies CASSLAGRGNTEAFF.